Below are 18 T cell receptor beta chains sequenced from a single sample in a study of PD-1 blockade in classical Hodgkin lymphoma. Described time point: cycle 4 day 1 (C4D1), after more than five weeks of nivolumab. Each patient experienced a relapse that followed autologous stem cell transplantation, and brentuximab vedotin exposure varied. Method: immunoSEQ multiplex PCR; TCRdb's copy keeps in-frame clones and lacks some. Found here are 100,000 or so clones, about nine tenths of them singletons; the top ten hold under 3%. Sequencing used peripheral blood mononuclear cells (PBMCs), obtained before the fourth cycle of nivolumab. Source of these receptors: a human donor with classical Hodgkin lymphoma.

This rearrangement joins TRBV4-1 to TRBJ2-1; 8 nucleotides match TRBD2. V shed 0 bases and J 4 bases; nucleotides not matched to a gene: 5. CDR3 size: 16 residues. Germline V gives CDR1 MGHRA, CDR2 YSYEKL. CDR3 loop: CASSQDRSGGYNEQFF. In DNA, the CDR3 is TGCGCCAGCAGCCAAGATAGGAGCGGGGGTTACAATGAGCAGTTCTTC.

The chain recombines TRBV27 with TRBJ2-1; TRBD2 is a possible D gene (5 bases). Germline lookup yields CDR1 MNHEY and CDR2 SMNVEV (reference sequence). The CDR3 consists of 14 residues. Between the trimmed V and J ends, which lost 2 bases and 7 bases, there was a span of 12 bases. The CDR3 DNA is TGTGCCAGCAGTTTACCCTTCGAGGGAAATGAGCAGTTCTTC. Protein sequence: CASSLPFEGNEQFF.

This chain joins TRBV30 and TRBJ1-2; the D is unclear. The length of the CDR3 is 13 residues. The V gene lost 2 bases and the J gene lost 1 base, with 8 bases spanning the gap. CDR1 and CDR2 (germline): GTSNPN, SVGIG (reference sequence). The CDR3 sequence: CAWSRSLNYGYTF. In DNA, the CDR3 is TGTGCCTGGAGTCGATCGCTTAACTATGGCTACACCTTC.

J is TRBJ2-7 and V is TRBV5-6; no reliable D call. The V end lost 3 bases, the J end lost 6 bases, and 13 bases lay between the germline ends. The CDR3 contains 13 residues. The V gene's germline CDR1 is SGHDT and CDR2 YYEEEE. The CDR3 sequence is CASSSLEGREQYF. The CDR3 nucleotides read TGTGCCAGCAGCTCTCTAGAAGGTCGCGAGCAGTACTTC.

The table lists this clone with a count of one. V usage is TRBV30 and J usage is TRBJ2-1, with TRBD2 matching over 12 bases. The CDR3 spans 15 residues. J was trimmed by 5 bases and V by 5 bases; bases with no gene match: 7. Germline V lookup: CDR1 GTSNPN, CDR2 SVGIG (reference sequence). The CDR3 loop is CAWVLLAGGHNEQFF. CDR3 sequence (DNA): TGTGCCTGGGTTCTTCTAGCGGGGGGGCACAATGAGCAGTTCTTC. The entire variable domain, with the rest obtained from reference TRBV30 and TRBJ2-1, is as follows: SQTIHQWPATLVQPVGSPLSLECTVEGTSNPNLYWYRQAAGRGLQLLFYSVGIGQISSEVPQNLSASRPQDRQFILSSKKLLLSDSGFYLCAWVLLAGGHNEQFFGPGTRLTVL.

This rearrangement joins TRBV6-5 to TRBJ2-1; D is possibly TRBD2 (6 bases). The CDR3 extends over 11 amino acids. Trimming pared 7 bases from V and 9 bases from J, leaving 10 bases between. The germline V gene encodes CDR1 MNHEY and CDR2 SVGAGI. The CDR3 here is CASKGLFEQFF. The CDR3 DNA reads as TGTGCCAGCAAGGGACTTTTTGAGCAGTTCTTC.

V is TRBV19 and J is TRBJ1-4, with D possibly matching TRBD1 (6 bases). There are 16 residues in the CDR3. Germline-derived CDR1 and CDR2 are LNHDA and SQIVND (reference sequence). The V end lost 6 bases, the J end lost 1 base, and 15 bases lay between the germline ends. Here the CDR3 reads CASSLARGRTNEKLFF. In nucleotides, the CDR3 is TGTGCCAGTAGCCTAGCCCGGGGGCGAACTAATGAAAAACTGTTTTTT.

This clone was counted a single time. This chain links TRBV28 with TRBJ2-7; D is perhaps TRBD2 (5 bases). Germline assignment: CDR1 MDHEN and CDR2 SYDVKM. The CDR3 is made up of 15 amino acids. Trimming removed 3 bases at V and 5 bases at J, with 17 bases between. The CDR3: CASSFLRGNGNEQYF. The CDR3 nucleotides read TGTGCCAGCAGTTTCCTACGAGGGAATGGGAACGAGCAGTACTTC. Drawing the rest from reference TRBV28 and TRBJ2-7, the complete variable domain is DVKVTQSSRYLVKRTGEKVFLECVQDMDHENMFWYRQDPGLGLRLIYFSYDVKMKEKGDIPEGYSVSREKKERFSLILESASTNQTSMYLCASSFLRGNGNEQYFGPGTRLTVT.

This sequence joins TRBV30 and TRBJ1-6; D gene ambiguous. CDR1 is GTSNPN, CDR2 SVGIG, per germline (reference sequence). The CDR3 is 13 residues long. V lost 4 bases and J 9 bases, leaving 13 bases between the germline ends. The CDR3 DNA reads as TGTGCCTGGACGAAAGACGGGCTTTCACCCCTCCACTTT. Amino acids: CAWTKDGLSPLHF.

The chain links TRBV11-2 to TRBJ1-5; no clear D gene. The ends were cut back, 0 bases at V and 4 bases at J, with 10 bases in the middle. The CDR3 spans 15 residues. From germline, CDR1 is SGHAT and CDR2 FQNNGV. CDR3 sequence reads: CASSLDPSLNQPQHF. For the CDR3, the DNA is TGTGCCAGCAGCTTAGACCCCTCGTTAAATCAGCCCCAGCATTTT.

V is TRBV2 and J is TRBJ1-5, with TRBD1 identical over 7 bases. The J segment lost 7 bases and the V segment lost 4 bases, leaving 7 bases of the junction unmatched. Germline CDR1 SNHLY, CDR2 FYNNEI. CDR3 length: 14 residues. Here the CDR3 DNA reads TGTGCCAGCAGTGTGGAGGGGGCCGGGCAGCCCCAGCATTTT. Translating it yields CASSVEGAGQPQHF.

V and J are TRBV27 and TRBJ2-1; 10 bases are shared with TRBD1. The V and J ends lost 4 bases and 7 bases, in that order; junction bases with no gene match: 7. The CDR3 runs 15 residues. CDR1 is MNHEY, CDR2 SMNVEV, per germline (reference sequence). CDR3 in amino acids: CASSWLGTGVNEQFF. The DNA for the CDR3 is TGTGCCAGCAGTTGGTTAGGGACAGGGGTAAATGAGCAGTTCTTC.

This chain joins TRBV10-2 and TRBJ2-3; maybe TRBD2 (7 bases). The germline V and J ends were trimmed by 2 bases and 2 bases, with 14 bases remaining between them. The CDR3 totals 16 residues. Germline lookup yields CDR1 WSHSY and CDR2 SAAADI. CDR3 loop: CASSEGGGGTTDTQYF. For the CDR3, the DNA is TGCGCCAGCAGTGAGGGCGGCGGGGGCACCACAGATACGCAGTATTTT.

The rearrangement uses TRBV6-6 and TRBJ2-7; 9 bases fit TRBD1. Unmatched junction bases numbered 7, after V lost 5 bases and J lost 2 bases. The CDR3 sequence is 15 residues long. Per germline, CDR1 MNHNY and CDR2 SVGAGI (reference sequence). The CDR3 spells CASSATGTGTYEQYF. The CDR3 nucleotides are TGTGCCAGCAGTGCTACCGGGACAGGGACCTACGAGCAGTACTTC.

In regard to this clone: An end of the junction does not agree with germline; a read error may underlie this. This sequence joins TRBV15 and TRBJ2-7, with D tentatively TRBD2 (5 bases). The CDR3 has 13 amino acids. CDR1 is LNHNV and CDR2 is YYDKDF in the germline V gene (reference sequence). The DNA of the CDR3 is TGTGCCACCAGCAGCCTTGACTCCTCCGGGATTCACTTC. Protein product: CATSSLDSSGIHF.

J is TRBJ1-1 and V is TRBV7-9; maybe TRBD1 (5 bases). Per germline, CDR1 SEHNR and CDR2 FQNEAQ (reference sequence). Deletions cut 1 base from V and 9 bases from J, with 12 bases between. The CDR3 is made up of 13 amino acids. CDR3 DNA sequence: TGTGCCAGCAGCTTAGAACGGGGGTCCCAAGCTTTCTTT. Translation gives CASSLERGSQAFF.

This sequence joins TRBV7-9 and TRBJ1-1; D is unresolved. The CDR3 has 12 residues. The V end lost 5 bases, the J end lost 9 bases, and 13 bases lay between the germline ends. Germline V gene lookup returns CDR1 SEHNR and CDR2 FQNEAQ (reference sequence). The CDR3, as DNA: TGTGCCAGCAGCCGGACTCTTGAGAAAGCTTTCTTT. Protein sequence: CASSRTLEKAFF.

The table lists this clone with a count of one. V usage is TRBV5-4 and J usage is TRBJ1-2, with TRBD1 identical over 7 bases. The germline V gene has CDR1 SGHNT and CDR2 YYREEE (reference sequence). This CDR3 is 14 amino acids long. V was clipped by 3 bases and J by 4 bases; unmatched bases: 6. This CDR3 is CASSSDRISYGYTF. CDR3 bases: TGTGCCAGCAGCTCGGACAGGATATCCTATGGCTACACCTTC. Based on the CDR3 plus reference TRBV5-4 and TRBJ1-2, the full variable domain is ETGVTQSPTHLIKTRGQQVTLRCSSQSGHNTVSWYQQALGQGPQFIFQYYREEENGRGNFPPRFSGLQFPNYSSELNVNALELDDSALYLCASSSDRISYGYTFGSGTRLTVV.